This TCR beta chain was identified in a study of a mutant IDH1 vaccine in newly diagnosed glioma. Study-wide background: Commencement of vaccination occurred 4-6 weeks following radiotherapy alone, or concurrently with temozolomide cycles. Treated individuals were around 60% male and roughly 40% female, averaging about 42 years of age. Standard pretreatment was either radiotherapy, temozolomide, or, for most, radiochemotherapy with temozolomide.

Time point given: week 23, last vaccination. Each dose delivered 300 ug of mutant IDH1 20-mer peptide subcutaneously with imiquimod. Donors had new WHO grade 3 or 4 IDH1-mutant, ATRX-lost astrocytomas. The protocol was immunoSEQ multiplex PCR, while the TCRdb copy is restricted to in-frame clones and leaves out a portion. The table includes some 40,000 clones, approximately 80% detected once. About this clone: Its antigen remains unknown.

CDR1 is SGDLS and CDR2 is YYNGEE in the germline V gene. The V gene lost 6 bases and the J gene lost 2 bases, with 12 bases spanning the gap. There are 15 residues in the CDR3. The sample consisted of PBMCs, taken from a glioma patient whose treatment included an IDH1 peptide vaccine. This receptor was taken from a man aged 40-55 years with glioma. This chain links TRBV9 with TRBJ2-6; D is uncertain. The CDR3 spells CASTKAATGANVLTF. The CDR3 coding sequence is TGTGCCAGCACGAAAGCAGCCACTGGGGCCAACGTCCTGACTTTC. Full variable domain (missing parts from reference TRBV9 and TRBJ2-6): DSGVTQTPKHLITATGQRVTLRCSPRSGDLSVYWYQQSLDQGLQFLIQYYNGEERAKGNILERFSAQQFPDLHSELNLSSLELGDSALYFCASTKAATGANVLTFGAGSRLTVL.